These 13 T cell receptor beta chains came from one sample sequenced in a study of breast tumors, draining lymph nodes, adjacent tissues. From the multiplex PCR reads, TCRdb called clonotypes with MiXCR, one entry per CDR3 protein. The sample lists 84,000 or so distinct CDR3 sequences, over 25% seen once, with 8.1% in the top ten. Axillary draining lymph nodes of breast cancer patients supplied the node samples. Material for sequencing was axillary lymph node tissue. All receptors come from a female donor with breast cancer. Some clones in this sample may be carry-over from other donors' samples.

A single count supports this clonotype. Likely a read error: the CDR3 ends without its conserved phenylalanine or tryptophan. The chain carries TRBV7-9 and TRBJ1-1, with D perhaps matching TRBD1 (6 bases). There are 12 residues in the CDR3. Germline CDR1 is SEHNR and CDR2 is FQNEAQ (reference sequence). The germline V and J ends were trimmed by 6 bases and 5 bases, with 10 bases remaining between them. The CDR3 is CASRKGGTEAFS. The CDR3 nucleotides are TGTGCCAGCAGAAAGGGGGGTACTGAAGCTTTCTCT.

The rearrangement joins TRBV30 to TRBJ2-2, with 7 bases aligning to TRBD1. Per the germline V gene, CDR1 is GTSNPN and CDR2 is SVGIG (reference sequence). CDR3 length equals 14 residues. Losses at the gene ends were 2 bases for V and 2 bases for J; bases not matched to a gene: 2. The CDR3 region is CAWSRGLNTGELFF. CDR3 nucleotide sequence: TGTGCCTGGAGTAGGGGGCTAAACACCGGGGAGCTGTTTTTT.

The rearrangement uses TRBV5-6 and TRBJ1-6; the D gene is possibly TRBD1 (6 bases). The CDR3 has 15 residues. V was cut by 5 bases and J by 4 bases, with 13 bases left in between. Germline V gene data show CDR1 as SGHDT and CDR2 as YYEEEE. CDR3 bases: TGTGCCAGCAGGCCCGGGACACCTTATAATTCACCCCTCCACTTT. This gives the protein CASRPGTPYNSPLHF.

The table lists this clonotype with many counts. The chain uses TRBV10-3 and TRBJ2-3; TRBD1 agrees at 7 bases. V lost 9 bases, J lost 1 base, and 7 bases stayed unmatched. CDR3 size: 14 residues. The germline CDR1 and CDR2 sequences are ENHRY and SYGVKD. This CDR3 is CAISDRKGTDTQYF. The CDR3, as DNA: TGTGCCATTTCGGACAGGAAGGGCACAGATACGCAGTATTTT.

This clonotype has ten or more counts. The rearrangement joins TRBV4-3 to TRBJ2-1; 13 bases line up with TRBD2. The CDR3 runs to 20 residues. Germline lookup yields CDR1 LGHNA and CDR2 YSLEER. The ends lost 3 bases at V and 0 bases at J; junction bases unmatched: 11. Written as DNA, the CDR3 is TGCGCCAGCAGCCAGCTACTAGCGGGAGGGTCCTTAAGCTCCTACAATGAGCAGTTCTTC. It is translated as CASSQLLAGGSLSSYNEQFF.

The chain links TRBV7-2 to TRBJ2-1; D gene unclear. Germline V gene data show CDR1 as SGHTA and CDR2 as FQGNSA. The germline V and J ends were trimmed by 0 bases and 8 bases, with 5 bases remaining between them. The CDR3 runs to 12 residues. The CDR3 spells CASSLASDEQFF. Here the CDR3 DNA reads TGTGCCAGCAGCTTAGCGTCAGATGAGCAGTTCTTC.

The gene calls are TRBV20-1 and TRBJ1-2; D is perhaps TRBD1 (5 bases). The CDR3 totals 12 residues. V dropped 6 bases and J dropped 5 bases, with 13 bases sitting between them. The germline V gene encodes CDR1 DFQATT and CDR2 SNEGSKA (reference sequence). CDR3: CSALTQGYGYTF. The CDR3 nucleotides are TGCAGTGCCTTAACGCAGGGTTATGGCTACACCTTC.

This clonotype has at least ten counts. J is TRBJ2-1 and V is TRBV7-3; D is perhaps TRBD2 (6 bases). Between the trimmed V and J ends, which lost 8 bases and 9 bases, there was a span of 14 bases. There are 12 residues in the CDR3. CDR1 SGHTA and CDR2 FQGTGA come from the germline V gene. The CDR3: CASSGVGGEQFF. Written as DNA, the CDR3 is TGTGCCAGCTCGGGGGTGGGGGGTGAGCAGTTCTTC.

The table lists this clonotype with a few counts. Just one base apart from a much larger clone, this may be a read error. J is TRBJ2-7 and V is TRBV6-5; TRBD1 might be the D (5 bases). V was cut by 7 bases and J by 2 bases, with 12 bases left in between. This CDR3 contains 13 residues. Germline CDR1 and CDR2: MNHEY and SVGAGI. In nucleotides, the CDR3 is TGTGCCAGCATCCTCCCAGGGACCTACGAGCAGTACTTC. Translated, it gives CASILPGTYEQYF.

This clonotype came up many times. V usage is TRBV30 and J usage is TRBJ1-2; D ambiguous. This CDR3 contains 13 residues. The germline V and J ends were trimmed by 1 base and 6 bases, with 12 bases remaining between them. Germline V CDR1 and CDR2: GTSNPN, SVGIG (reference sequence). CDR3 bases: TGTGCCTGGAGTGACGTAGCCGGAGATGGCTACACCTTC. It is translated as CAWSDVAGDGYTF. Supplemented by reference TRBV30 and TRBJ1-2, the full variable domain reads SQTIHQWPATLVQPVGSPLSLECTVEGTSNPNLYWYRQAAGRGLQLLFYSVGIGQISSEVPQNLSASRPQDRQFILSSKKLLLSDSGFYLCAWSDVAGDGYTFGSGTRLTVV.

This clonotype has ten or more counts. The chain carries TRBV11-2 and TRBJ2-1, with 11 nucleotides matching TRBD2. This CDR3 is 13 amino acids long. Germline trimming cut 8 bases from V and 6 bases from J; bases unmatched to any gene: 3. Germline lookup yields CDR1 SGHAT and CDR2 FQNNGV. CDR3 in DNA: TGTGCCAGCGGACTAGCGGGCGGCAATGAGCAGTTCTTC. It specifies CASGLAGGNEQFF.

This clonotype was counted at least ten times. The chain is built from TRBV7-6 and TRBJ2-5, with D unclear. This CDR3 region has 12 residues. Between the trimmed V and J ends, which lost 1 base and 5 bases, there was a span of 5 bases. The V gene's germline CDR1 is SGHVS and CDR2 FNYEAQ. The CDR3 nucleotides read TGTGCCAGCAGCTTAGGTTCGGAGACCCAGTACTTC. As protein: CASSLGSETQYF.

On this clonotype itself: This may come from a read error, since a much larger clone is one base off. This chain uses TRBV4-1 with TRBJ2-1; 8 nucleotides align to TRBD2. V gave up 2 bases and J gave up 12 bases; unmatched junction bases: 9. This CDR3 is built from 14 residues. Germline V gives CDR1 MGHRA, CDR2 YSYEKL. CDR3 residues: CASSQSLAGDGQFF. Written as DNA, the CDR3 is TGCGCCAGCAGCCAAAGCCTAGCGGGCGATGGGCAGTTCTTC.